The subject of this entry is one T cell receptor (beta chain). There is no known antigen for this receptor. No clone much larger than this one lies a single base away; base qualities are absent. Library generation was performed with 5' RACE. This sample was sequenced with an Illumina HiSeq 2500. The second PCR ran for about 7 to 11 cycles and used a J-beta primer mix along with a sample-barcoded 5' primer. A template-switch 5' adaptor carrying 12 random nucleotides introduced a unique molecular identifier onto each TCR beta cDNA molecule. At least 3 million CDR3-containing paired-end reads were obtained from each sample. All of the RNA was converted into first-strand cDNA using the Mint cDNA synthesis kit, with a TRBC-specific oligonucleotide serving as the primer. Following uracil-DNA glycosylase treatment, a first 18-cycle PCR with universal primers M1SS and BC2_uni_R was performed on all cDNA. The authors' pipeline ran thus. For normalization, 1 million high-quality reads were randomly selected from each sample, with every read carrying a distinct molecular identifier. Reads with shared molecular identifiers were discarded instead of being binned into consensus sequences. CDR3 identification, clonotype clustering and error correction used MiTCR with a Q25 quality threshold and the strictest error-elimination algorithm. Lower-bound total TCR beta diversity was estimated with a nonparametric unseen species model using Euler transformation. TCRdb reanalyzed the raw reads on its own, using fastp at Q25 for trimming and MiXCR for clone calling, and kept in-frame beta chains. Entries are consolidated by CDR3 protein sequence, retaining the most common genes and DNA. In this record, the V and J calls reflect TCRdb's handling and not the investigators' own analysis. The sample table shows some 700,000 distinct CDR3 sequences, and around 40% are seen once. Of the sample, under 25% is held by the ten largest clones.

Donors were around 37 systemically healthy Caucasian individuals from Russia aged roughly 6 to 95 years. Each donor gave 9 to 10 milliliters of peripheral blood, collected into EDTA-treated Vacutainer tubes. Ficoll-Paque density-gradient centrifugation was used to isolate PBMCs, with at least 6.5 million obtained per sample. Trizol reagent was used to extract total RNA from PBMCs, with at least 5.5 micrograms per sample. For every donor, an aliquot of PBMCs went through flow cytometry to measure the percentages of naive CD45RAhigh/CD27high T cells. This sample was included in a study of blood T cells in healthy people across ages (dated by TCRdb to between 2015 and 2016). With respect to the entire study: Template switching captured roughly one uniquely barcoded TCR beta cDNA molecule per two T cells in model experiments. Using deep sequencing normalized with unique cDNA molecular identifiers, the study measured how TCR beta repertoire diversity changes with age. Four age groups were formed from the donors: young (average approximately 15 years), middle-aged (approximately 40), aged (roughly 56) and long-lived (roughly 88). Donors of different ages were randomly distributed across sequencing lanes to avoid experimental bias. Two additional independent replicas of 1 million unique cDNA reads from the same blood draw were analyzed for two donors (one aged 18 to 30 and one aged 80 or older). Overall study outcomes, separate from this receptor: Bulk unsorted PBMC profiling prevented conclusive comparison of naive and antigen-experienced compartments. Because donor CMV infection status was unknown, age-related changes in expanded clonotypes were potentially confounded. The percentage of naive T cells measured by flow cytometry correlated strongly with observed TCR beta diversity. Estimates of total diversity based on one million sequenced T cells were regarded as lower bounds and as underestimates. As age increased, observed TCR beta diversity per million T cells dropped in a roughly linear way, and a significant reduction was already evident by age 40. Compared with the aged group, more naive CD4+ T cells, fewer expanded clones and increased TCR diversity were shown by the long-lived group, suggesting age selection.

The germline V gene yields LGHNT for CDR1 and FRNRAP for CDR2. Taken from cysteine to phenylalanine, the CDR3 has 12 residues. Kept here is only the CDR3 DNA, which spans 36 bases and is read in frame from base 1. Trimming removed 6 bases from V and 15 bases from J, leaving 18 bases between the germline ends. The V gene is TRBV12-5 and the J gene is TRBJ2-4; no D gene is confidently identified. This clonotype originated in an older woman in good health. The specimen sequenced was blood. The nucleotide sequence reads TGTGCTAGTGGCTCGCAGTCCTACGAGCTGTACTTC. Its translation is CASGSQSYELYF.